The 14 T cell receptor beta chains listed next were all sequenced from one sample in a study of naive and memory T cell subsets. The SP2 primer and nested alpha and beta constant region primers amplified ligated cDNA in four rounds. TCRdb reprocessed the 5' RACE reads with MiXCR, giving one entry per CDR3 protein. The repertoire has approximately 32,000 distinct CDR3 sequences, around 17% of them found once; the top ten carry 2.6%. An oligonucleotide containing a UMI was ligated to the 3' end of TCR cDNA. These receptors were obtained from a female donor in good health.

The chain has TRBV7-8 and TRBJ1-4; no definite D call. Germline V gene lookup returns CDR1 SGHVS and CDR2 FQNEAQ. V dropped 5 bases and J dropped 8 bases, with 12 bases sitting between them. The CDR3 contains 13 residues. This chain's CDR3 is CASSRNPAEKLFF. The DNA for the CDR3 is TGTGCCAGCAGCCGGAATCCAGCCGAAAAACTGTTTTTT. Full variable domain (rest looked up from reference TRBV7-8 and TRBJ1-4): GAGVSQSPRYKVAKRGQDVALRCDPISGHVSLFWYQQALGQGPEFLTYFQNEAQLDKSGLPSDRFFAERPEGSVSTLKIQRTQQEDSAVYLCASSRNPAEKLFFGSGTQLSVL.

This clonotype turned up a few times. The CDR3 loop is CASSPTDGELFF. For the CDR3, the DNA is TGTGCCAGCAGCCCGACGGACGGGGAGCTGTTTTTT. The V gene is TRBV7-9, the J gene TRBJ2-2; D not certain. V was clipped by 5 bases and J by 7 bases, with 8 bases between them. The germline V gene encodes CDR1 SEHNR and CDR2 FQNEAQ (reference sequence). This CDR3 is 12 amino acids long.

The chain uses TRBV6-1 and TRBJ1-3; no clear D. Germline CDR1 MNHNS, CDR2 SASEGT. The V and J ends lost 8 bases and 0 bases respectively, with 8 bases between them. The CDR3 contains 13 residues. DNA for the CDR3: TGTGCCAGCCGCTCCTACTCTGGAAACACCATATATTTT. Amino acid sequence: CASRSYSGNTIYF.

This clonotype came up many times. The chain employs TRBV10-1 and TRBJ2-7, with D tentatively TRBD1 (5 bases). V lost 2 bases to trimming and J lost 6 bases, with 5 bases between them. Germline assignment: CDR1 WNHNN and CDR2 SYGVQD (reference sequence). The CDR3 has 11 residues. In nucleotides, the CDR3 is TGCGCCAGCAGTGAGACAGGCGAGCAGTACTTC. Residues: CASSETGEQYF.

Many counts were recorded for this clonotype. V gene TRBV7-2 combines with J gene TRBJ1-3; D gene unclear. Trimming took off 3 bases at V and 0 bases at J, with 9 bases between the two ends. The CDR3 sequence is 15 residues long. Germline values: CDR1 SGHTA, CDR2 FQGNSA. CDR3 nucleotides: TGTGCCAGCAGCTTGGGCGGTGCCTCTGGAAACACCATATATTTT. Translating gives CASSLGGASGNTIYF. The variable domain in full, completed from reference TRBV7-2 and TRBJ1-3, reads GAGVSQSPSNKVTEKGKDVELRCDPISGHTALYWYRQSLGQGLEFLIYFQGNSAPDKSGLPSDRFSAERTGGSVSTLTIQRTQQEDSAVYLCASSLGGASGNTIYFGEGSWLTVV.

This clonotype was recorded at least ten times. The V call is TRBV20-1, the J call TRBJ1-2; D unresolved. V lost 6 bases to trimming and J lost 2 bases, with 16 bases between them. Germline values: CDR1 DFQATT, CDR2 SNEGSKA (reference sequence). The CDR3 length is 14 residues. The CDR3 is CSAAPQSRNYGYTF. The CDR3 DNA reads TGCAGTGCAGCCCCCCAGAGCAGAAACTATGGCTACACCTTC.

This clonotype was counted between two and nine times. The gene calls are TRBV7-9 and TRBJ1-5; the D gene is possibly TRBD1 (5 bases). The CDR3 is 15 amino acids. Germline loops: CDR1 SEHNR, CDR2 FQNEAQ (reference sequence). The germline V and J ends were trimmed by 1 base and 4 bases, with 11 bases remaining between them. The CDR3 DNA is TGTGCCAGCAGCTTAGGTGCGCAGGGTAATCAGCCCCAGCATTTT. The encoded protein is CASSLGAQGNQPQHF.

This clonotype was observed a few times. This chain links TRBV29-1 with TRBJ2-7; 9 bases are shared with TRBD1. V dropped 5 bases and J dropped 8; count of bases not matched to a gene: 10. Germline V gives CDR1 SQVTM, CDR2 ANQGSEA. This CDR3 has 13 residues. The CDR3 coding sequence is TGCAGCGTTAGGCCGGGGACAGGGTTTAAGCAGTACTTC. As protein: CSVRPGTGFKQYF.

This clonotype was picked up a small number of times. The V and J genes are TRBV6-1 and TRBJ2-3; 11 bases fit TRBD2. After removal of 6 bases from V and 2 bases from J, the junction contained 7 bases not matched to a gene. This CDR3 comprises 16 residues. Germline-derived CDR1 and CDR2 are MNHNS and SASEGT. The CDR3 region is CASSATSGGLTDTQYF. The DNA of the CDR3 is TGTGCCAGCAGCGCTACTAGCGGGGGCCTCACAGATACGCAGTATTTT.

This clonotype counts as medium-sized. V gene TRBV7-8 combines with J gene TRBJ2-3; no definite D call. Deletions cut 5 bases from V and 0 bases from J, with 3 bases between. The germline gives CDR1 SGHVS, CDR2 FQNEAQ. This CDR3 is built from 12 residues. The CDR3 here is CASSRSTDTQYF. The CDR3 nucleotides are TGTGCCAGCAGCCGAAGCACAGATACGCAGTATTTT.

V usage is TRBV12-3 or TRBV12-4 and J usage is TRBJ1-1, with D uncertain. Trimming removed 5 bases at V and 0 bases at J, with 10 bases between. The CDR3 extends over 14 amino acids. The CDR3 region has the DNA TGTGCCAGCAGTCCCCAATTAATGAACACTGAAGCTTTCTTT. Amino acids: CASSPQLMNTEAFF.

This clonotype showed up many times. This chain uses TRBV20-1 with TRBJ2-1, with D perhaps TRBD2 (6 bases). The CDR3 has 15 residues. With 1 base removed from V and 3 bases from J, the gap between germline ends came to 13 bases. Looked up from germline, CDR1 is DFQATT and CDR2 is SNEGSKA (reference sequence). This CDR3 reads CSARAIVGGYNEQFF. CDR3 in DNA: TGCAGTGCTAGAGCGATAGTCGGGGGCTACAATGAGCAGTTCTTC.

The table lists this clonotype with a few counts. V gene TRBV29-1 combines with J gene TRBJ1-1; D unclear. The CDR3 sequence is 10 residues long. Trimming shortened V by 6 bases and J by 1 base, and 3 bases separated the two germline ends. Germline CDR1 SQVTM, CDR2 ANQGSEA. The CDR3 here is CSVRNTEAFF. In nucleotides, the CDR3 is TGCAGCGTCAGGAACACTGAAGCTTTCTTT.

In this sample, this clonotype turned up a few times. The chain couples TRBV20-1 to TRBJ1-2; possibly TRBD1 for D (6 bases). Trimming removed 1 base at V and 10 bases at J, with 13 bases between. The CDR3 spans 12 residues. Germline CDR1 reads DFQATT; CDR2 reads SNEGSKA (reference sequence). CDR3 in amino acids: CSARVQGTDYTF. The CDR3 DNA follows: TGCAGTGCTAGAGTACAGGGAACAGACTACACCTTC.